Listed below are T cell receptor beta chains from one sample, sequenced in a study of T cells after posttransplantation cyclophosphamide. TCRdb keeps only in-frame clones here, not all; method: immunoSEQ multiplex PCR. The sample lists 45,000 to 65,000 clones, 85% to 90% occurring once. Sequenced input: PBMCs. These TCRs come from a man between 25 and 39 years old with a blood cancer, CMV-positive, and with a related stem cell donor. Both conserved end residues are part of each CDR3. A D gene is named only where the DNA matches it firmly. Size is stated for part of the rows, as once, few or many counts, or as a class when the clone is expanded.

CDR3 protein,CDR3 DNA,J gene,D gene,V gene,clone size
CASSHGEGSYGYTF,TGTGCCAGCAGCCACGGGGAGGGGAGCTATGGCTACACCTTC,TRBJ1-2,-,TRBV6-4,-
CASSLGLAGVPYNEQFF,TGCGCCAGCAGCTTGGGACTAGCGGGAGTCCCCTACAATGAGCAGTTCTTC,TRBJ2-1,TRBD2,TRBV5-1,-
CASSSPSTGSYEQYF,TGTGCCAGCAGCTCCCCTAGTACAGGGTCCTACGAGCAGTACTTC,TRBJ2-7,-,TRBV11-3,-
CASSSDRVQETQYF,TGTGCCAGCAGCTCGGACAGGGTCCAAGAGACCCAGTACTTC,TRBJ2-5,TRBD1,TRBV7-2,-
CASRKPGQGNEQFF,TGTGCCAGCCGCAAACCGGGACAGGGGAATGAGCAGTTCTTC,TRBJ2-1,TRBD1,TRBV5-4,-
CASSLGLGENEQFF,TGTGCCAGCAGCTTGGGACTTGGGGAAAATGAGCAGTTCTTC,TRBJ2-1,-,TRBV11-2,few
CASSVGLITGELFF,TGCGCCAGCAGCGTCGGACTTATCACCGGGGAGCTGTTTTTT,TRBJ2-2,-,TRBV5-1,-
CASSYHQGNTEAFF,TGTGCCAGCAGCTACCATCAGGGGAACACTGAAGCTTTCTTT,TRBJ1-1,-,TRBV5-8,once
CASSLSRGSSYNEQFF,TGTGCCAGCAGCTTATCCCGCGGGAGCTCCTACAATGAGCAGTTCTTC,TRBJ2-1,TRBD2,TRBV13,-
CATSSATGRHQETQYF,TGTGCCACCAGCAGCGCTACCGGGAGACACCAAGAGACCCAGTACTTC,TRBJ2-5,-,TRBV15,-
CASRAALGQYF,TGTGCCAGCAGGGCGGCCTTGGGGCAGTACTTC,TRBJ2-7,-,TRBV2,-
CSVGRTTGELFF,TGCAGCGTTGGGAGAACCACCGGGGAGCTGTTTTTT,TRBJ2-2,-,TRBV29-1,-
CASSVEQGSSYEQYF,TGTGCCAGCAGCGTTGAACAGGGTAGCTCCTACGAGCAGTACTTC,TRBJ2-7,-,TRBV4-2,-
CASSVTPGDPYEQYF,TGTGCCAGCAGTGTAACACCAGGGGACCCCTACGAGCAGTACTTC,TRBJ2-7,-,TRBV6-6,-